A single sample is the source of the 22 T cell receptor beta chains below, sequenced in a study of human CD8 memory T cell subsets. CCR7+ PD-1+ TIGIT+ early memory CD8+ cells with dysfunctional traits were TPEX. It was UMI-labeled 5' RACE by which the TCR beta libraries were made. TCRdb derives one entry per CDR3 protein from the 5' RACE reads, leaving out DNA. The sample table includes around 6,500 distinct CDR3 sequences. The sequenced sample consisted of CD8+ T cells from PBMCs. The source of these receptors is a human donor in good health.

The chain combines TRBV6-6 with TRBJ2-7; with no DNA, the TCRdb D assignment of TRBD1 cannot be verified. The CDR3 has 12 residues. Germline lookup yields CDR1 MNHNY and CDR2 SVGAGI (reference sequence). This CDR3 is CASSGTDYEQYF.

The CDR3 protein is CSARGTSGSWQTQYF. The chain combines TRBV20-1 with TRBJ2-5; TCRdb gives TRBD2 as the D gene, but with no DNA this cannot be confirmed. The CDR3 covers 15 residues. Germline lookup yields CDR1 DFQATT and CDR2 SNEGSKA (reference sequence).

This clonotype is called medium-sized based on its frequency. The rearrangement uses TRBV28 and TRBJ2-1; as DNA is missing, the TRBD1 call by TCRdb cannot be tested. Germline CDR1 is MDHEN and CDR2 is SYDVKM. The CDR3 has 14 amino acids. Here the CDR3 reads CASYGPPSYNEQFF. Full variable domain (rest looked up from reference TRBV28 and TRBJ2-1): DVKVTQSSRYLVKRTGEKVFLECVQDMDHENMFWYRQDPGLGLRLIYFSYDVKMKEKGDIPEGYSVSREKKERFSLILESASTNQTSMYLCASYGPPSYNEQFFGPGTRLTVL.

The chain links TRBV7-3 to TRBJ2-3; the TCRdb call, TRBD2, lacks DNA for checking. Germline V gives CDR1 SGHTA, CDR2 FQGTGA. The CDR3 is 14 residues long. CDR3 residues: CASSLLAAGDTQYF. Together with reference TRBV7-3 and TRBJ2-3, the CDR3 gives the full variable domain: GAGVSQTPSNKVTEKGKYVELRCDPISGHTALYWYRQSLGQGPEFLIYFQGTGAADDSGLPNDRFFAVRPEGSVSTLKIQRTERGDSAVYLCASSLLAAGDTQYFGPGTRLTVL.

The chain's CDR3 is CASSTSGGNNNEQFF. The chain is built from TRBV7-3 and TRBJ2-1; TCRdb names TRBD2, which stays unverified in the absence of DNA. Germline V lookup: CDR1 SGHTA, CDR2 FQGTGA. CDR3 length equals 15 residues.

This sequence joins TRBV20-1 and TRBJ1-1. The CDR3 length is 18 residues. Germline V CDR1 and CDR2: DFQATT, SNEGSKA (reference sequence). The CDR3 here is CSATSAKTGLGANTEAFF.

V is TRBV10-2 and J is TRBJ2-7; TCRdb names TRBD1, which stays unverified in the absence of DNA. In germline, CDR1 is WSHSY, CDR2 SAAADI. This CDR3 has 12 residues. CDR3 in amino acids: CASGGGTYEQYF.

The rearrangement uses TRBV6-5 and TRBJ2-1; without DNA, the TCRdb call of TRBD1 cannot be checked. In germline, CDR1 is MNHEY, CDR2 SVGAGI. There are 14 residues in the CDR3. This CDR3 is CASNPSQGGGEQFF.

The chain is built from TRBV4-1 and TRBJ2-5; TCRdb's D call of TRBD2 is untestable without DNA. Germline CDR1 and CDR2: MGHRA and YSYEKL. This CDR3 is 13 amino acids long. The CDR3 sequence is CASSQRRKETQYF.

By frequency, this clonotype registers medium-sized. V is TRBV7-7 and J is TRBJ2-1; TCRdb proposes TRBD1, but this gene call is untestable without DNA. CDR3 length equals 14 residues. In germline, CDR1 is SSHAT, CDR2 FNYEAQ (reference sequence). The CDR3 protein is CASSFGTGDNEQFF. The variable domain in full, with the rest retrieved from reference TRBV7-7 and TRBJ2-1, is GAGVSQSPRYKVTKRGQDVTLRCDPISSHATLYWYQQALGQGPEFLTYFNYEAQPDKSGLPSDRFSAERPEGSISTLTIQRTEQRDSAMYRCASSFGTGDNEQFFGPGTRLTVL.

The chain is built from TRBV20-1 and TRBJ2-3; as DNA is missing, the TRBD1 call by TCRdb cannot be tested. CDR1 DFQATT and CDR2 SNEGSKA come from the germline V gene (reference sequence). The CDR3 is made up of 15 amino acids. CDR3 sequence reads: CSAALRDLGFVVQYF.

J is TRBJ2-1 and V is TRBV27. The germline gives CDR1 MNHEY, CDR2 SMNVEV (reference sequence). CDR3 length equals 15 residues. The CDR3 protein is CASSLSGGTYNEQFF.

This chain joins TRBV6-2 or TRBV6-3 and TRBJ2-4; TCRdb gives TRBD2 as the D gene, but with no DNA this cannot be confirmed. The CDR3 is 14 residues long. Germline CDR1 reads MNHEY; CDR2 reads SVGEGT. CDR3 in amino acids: CASGTAGGKNIQYF.

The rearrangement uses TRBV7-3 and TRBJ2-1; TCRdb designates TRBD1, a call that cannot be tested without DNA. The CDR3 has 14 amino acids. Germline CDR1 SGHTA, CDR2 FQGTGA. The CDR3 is CASSPTGGSDEQFF.

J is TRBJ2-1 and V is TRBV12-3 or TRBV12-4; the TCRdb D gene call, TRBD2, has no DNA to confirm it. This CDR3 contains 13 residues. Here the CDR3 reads CASSFGTNDEQFF.

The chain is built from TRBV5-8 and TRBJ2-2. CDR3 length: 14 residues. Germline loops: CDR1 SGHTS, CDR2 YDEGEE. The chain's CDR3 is CASSLDWGIGELFF.

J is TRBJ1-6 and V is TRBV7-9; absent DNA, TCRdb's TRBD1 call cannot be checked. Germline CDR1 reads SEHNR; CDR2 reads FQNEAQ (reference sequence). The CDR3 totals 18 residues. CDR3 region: CASSQGQGTSSYNSPLHF.

The CDR3 spells CASRRDSPSGYEQYF. This chain joins TRBV6-2 or TRBV6-3 and TRBJ2-7; TCRdb's D call of TRBD1 is untestable without DNA. Germline CDR1 reads MNHEY; CDR2 reads SVGEGT. This CDR3 comprises 15 residues.

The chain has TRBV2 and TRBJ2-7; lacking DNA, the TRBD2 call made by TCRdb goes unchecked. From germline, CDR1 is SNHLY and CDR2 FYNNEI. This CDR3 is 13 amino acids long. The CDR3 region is CASSELANYEQYF.

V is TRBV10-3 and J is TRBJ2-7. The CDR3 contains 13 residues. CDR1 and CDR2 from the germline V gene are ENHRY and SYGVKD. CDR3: CAPLAGKTYEQYF.

The CDR3 sequence is CASSSRSNQPQHF. This rearrangement joins TRBV19 to TRBJ1-5; TCRdb selects TRBD1, and the lack of DNA leaves this call unchecked. The CDR3 is 13 amino acids. Germline V gene lookup returns CDR1 LNHDA and CDR2 SQIVND (reference sequence).

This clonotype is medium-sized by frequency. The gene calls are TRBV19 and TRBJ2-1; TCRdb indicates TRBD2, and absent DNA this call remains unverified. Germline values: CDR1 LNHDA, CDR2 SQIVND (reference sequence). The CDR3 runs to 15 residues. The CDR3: CASRSGAISYNEQFF. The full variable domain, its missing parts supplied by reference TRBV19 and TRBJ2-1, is DGGITQSPKYLFRKEGQNVTLSCEQNLNHDAMYWYRQDPGQGLRLIYYSQIVNDFQKGDIAEGYSVSREKKESFPLTVTSAQKNPTAFYLCASRSGAISYNEQFFGPGTRLTVL.